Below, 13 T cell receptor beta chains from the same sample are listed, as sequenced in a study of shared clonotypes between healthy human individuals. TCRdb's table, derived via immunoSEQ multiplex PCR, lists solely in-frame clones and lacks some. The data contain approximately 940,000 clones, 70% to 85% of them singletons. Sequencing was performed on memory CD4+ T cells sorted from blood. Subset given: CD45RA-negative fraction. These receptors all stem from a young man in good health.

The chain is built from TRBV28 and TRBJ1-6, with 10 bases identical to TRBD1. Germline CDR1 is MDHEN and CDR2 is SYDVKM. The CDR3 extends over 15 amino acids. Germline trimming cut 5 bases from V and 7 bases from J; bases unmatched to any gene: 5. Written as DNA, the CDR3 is TGTGCCAGCAGTCCGGGACAGGGGTGGAATTCACCCCTCCACTTT. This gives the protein CASSPGQGWNSPLHF.

The CDR3, as DNA: TGCGCCAGCGCGGCTAGCTGGGTGGAGGCGACCCAGTACTTC. This translates into CASAASWVEATQYF. This chain joins TRBV10-2 and TRBJ2-5; D may be TRBD2 (5 bases). With 8 bases removed from V and 7 bases from J, the gap between germline ends came to 20 bases. This CDR3 is 14 amino acids long. CDR1 and CDR2 (germline): WSHSY, SAAADI.

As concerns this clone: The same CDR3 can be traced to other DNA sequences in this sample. The CDR3 DNA reads as TGTGCCAGCAGTTTACCAGCAACTAATGAAAAACTGTTTTTT. Translation gives CASSLPATNEKLFF. The chain has TRBV28 and TRBJ1-4; D uncertain. V gave up 2 bases and J gave up 0 bases, with 4 bases separating them. CDR1 and CDR2 from the germline V gene are MDHEN and SYDVKM. This CDR3 is built from 14 residues.

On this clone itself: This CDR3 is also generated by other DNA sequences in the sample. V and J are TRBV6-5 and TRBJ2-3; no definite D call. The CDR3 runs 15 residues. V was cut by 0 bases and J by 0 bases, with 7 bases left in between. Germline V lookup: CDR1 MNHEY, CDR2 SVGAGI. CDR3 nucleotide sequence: TGTGCCAGCAGTTACTCAGCGTTGAGCACAGATACGCAGTATTTT. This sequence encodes CASSYSALSTDTQYF.

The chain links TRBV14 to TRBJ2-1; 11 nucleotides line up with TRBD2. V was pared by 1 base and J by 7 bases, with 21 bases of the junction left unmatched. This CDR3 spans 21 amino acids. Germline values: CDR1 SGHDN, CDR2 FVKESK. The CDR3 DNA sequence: TGTGCCAGCAGCCAAGGAATTAGACTAGCGGGGCCAATTGCCACTCGTAATGAGCAGTTCTTC. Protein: CASSQGIRLAGPIATRNEQFF.

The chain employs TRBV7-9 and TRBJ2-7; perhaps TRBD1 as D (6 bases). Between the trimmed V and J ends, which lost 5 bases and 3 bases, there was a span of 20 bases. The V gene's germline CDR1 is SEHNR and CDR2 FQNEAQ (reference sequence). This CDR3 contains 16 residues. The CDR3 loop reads CASSHPTGHMDYEQYF. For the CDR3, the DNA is TGTGCCAGCAGCCATCCGACAGGCCACATGGACTACGAGCAGTACTTC.

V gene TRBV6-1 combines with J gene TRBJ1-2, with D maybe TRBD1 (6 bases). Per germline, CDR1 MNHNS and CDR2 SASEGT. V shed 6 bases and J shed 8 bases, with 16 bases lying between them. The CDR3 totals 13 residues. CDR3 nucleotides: TGTGCCAGCAGAGGGGACACCCGGCAAGGCTACACCTTC. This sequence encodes CASRGDTRQGYTF.

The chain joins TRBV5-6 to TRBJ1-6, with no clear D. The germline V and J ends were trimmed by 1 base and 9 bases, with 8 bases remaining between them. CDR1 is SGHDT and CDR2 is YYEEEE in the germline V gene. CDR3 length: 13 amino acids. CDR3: CASSLKASSPLHF. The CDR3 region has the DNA TGTGCCAGCAGCTTGAAGGCTTCTTCACCCCTCCACTTT.

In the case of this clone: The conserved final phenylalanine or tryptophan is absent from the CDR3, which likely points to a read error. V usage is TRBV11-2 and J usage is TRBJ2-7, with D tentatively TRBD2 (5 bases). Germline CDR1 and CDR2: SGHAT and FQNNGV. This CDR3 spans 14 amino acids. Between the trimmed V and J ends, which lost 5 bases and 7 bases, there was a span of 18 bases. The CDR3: CASSPLMERREQYL. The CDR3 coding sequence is TGTGCCAGCAGCCCGCTAATGGAGCGGCGAGAGCAGTACCTC.

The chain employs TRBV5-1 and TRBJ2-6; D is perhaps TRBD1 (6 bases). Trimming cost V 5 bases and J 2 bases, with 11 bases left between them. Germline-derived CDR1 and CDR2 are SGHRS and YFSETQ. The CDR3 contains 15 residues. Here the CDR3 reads CASSPGQTGANVLTF. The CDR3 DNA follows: TGCGCCAGCAGTCCAGGACAGACTGGGGCCAACGTCCTGACTTTC.

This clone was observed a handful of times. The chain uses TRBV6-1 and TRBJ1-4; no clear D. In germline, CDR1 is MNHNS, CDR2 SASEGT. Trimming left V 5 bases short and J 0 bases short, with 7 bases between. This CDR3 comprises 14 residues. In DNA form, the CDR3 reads TGTGCCAGCAGTAGGACTCCAACTAATGAAAAACTGTTTTTT. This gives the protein CASSRTPTNEKLFF.

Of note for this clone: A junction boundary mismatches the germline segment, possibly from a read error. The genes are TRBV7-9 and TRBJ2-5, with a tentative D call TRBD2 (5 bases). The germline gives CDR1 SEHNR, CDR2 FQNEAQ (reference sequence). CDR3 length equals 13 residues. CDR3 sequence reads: CASSTLAQEAQYF. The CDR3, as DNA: TGTGCCAGCAGCACGCTAGCCCAAGAGGCCCAGTACTTC. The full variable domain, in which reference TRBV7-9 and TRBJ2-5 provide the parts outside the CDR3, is DTGVSQNPRHKITKRGQNVTFRCDPISEHNRLYWYRQTLGQGPEFLTYFQNEAQLEKSRLLSDRFSAERPKGSFSTLEIQRTEQGDSAMYLCASSTLAQEAQYFGPGTRLLVL.

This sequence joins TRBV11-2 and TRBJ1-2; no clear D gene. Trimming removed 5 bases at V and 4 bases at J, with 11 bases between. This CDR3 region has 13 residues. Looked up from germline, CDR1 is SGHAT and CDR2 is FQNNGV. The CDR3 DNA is TGTGCCAGCAGCCTAAGTGAGGTCTATGGCTACACCTTC. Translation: CASSLSEVYGYTF.